This is a list of T cell receptor beta chains from one sample in a study of cytomegalovirus exposure and HLA in healthy donors. Libraries were prepared by immunoSEQ multiplex PCR; TCRdb keeps only in-frame clonotypes and omits some of them. The sample contains some 120,000 clones, around 80% of which appear only once. Material: PBMCs. These receptors were obtained from a female donor in good health and CMV-seronegative. The CDR3 runs from the conserved cysteine through the conserved F or W. D genes are given only for firm matches. The listing skips clone size in some rows; elsewhere it reads once, few, many or a size class.

J	size	V	D	DNA	CDR3
TRBJ2-3	.	TRBV27	TRBD1	TGTGCCAGCCACGGCAGGGGGCCGGGCACAGATACGCAGTATTTT	CASHGRGPGTDTQYF
TRBJ2-7	.	TRBV18	.	TGTGCCAGCTCACCAGTTAGGACGGGAGAGGGGTACGAGCAGTACTTC	CASSPVRTGEGYEQYF
TRBJ2-7	.	TRBV5-1	TRBD1	TGCGCCAGCAGCTTGGCGACAGGGACCGAGCAGTACTTC	CASSLATGTEQYF
TRBJ2-5	.	TRBV30	TRBD2	TGTGCCTGTAAACTAGCGAACCAAGAGACCCAGTACTTC	CACKLANQETQYF
TRBJ1-2	.	TRBV18	.	TGTGCCAGCTCACCAGGGGGCCTTACCTTTTATGGCTACACCTTC	CASSPGGLTFYGYTF
TRBJ1-5	once	TRBV2	.	TGTGCCACCTCTAATCAAGAGCAGCCCCAGCATTTT	CATSNQEQPQHF
TRBJ2-3	once	TRBV5-1	.	TGCGCCAGCGGAGAAGGATGGACTAGCACAGATACGCAGTATTTT	CASGEGWTSTDTQYF
TRBJ1-1	.	TRBV5-1	.	TGCGCCAGCAGCGCTGAGACAATGAACACTGAAGCTTTCTTT	CASSAETMNTEAFF
TRBJ1-2	.	TRBV30	.	TGTGCCTGGAGTGTATCCAGCTATGGCTACACCTTC	CAWSVSSYGYTF
TRBJ2-2	.	TRBV19	.	TGTGCCAGTTCCGCCCCAACCGGGATCCTTAAGGACACCGGGGAGCTGTTTTTT	CASSAPTGILKDTGELFF
TRBJ2-1	.	TRBV5-4	.	TGTGCCAGCAGCTTGGCGGGGGAGAATGAGCAGTTCTTC	CASSLAGENEQFF
TRBJ1-4	.	TRBV19	.	TGTGCCAGTAGGCGGACGGGGGAGGAAAAACTGTTTTTT	CASRRTGEEKLFF
TRBJ2-3	.	TRBV9	TRBD2	TGTGCCAGCCAAGAGGGAGGGGAGCTCACAGATACGCAGTATTTT	CASQEGGELTDTQYF
TRBJ2-5	.	TRBV30	TRBD1	TGTGCCTGGAGGGGACAGGGGGAGACCCAGTACTTC	CAWRGQGETQYF
TRBJ1-1	.	TRBV18	TRBD1	TGTGCCAGCTCACAAATAACAGGGGGTTGGACTGAAGCTTTCTTT	CASSQITGGWTEAFF
TRBJ1-1	few	TRBV10-3	TRBD1	TGTGCCATCAGTGAAAGGGACAGGGGGCAAGTTGAAGCTTTCTTT	CAISERDRGQVEAFF
TRBJ2-1	.	TRBV6-1	TRBD1	TGTGCCAGCAACCCGACAGGGGTCCCCTACAATGAGCAGTTCTTC	CASNPTGVPYNEQFF
TRBJ1-2	.	TRBV27	.	TGTGCCAGCAGTTTTGGAGGGGCTAACATCTATGGCTACACCTTC	CASSFGGANIYGYTF
TRBJ1-2	.	TRBV6-5	TRBD1	TGTGCCAGCAGTGCAACAGGGGACTATGGCTACACCTTC	CASSATGDYGYTF
TRBJ2-5	.	TRBV19	TRBD2	TGTGCCAGTTCCACGGGTAGCGGGGGGCAAGAGACCCAGTACTTC	CASSTGSGGQETQYF
TRBJ1-2	.	TRBV7-2	TRBD1	TGTGCCAGCAGCTTAGTGAAAGGAACGACAGGGAAAGGCTACACCTTC	CASSLVKGTTGKGYTF
TRBJ2-7	.	TRBV19	TRBD2	TGTGCCAGTAGTATAGTCCCTACTAGCGGGAGATACGAGCAGTACTTC	CASSIVPTSGRYEQYF
TRBJ2-3	.	TRBV7-3	TRBD1	TGTGCCAGCAGTCGCGGGACAGGTTCGACCACAGATACGCAGTATTTT	CASSRGTGSTTDTQYF
TRBJ2-1	.	TRBV4-2	TRBD2	TGTGCCAGCAGCAAACAGACTAGCGGGGGGGACGATGAGCAGTTCTTC	CASSKQTSGGDDEQFF
TRBJ1-5	.	TRBV18	.	TGTGCCAGCTCACCCGCAGGGTTTCAGCCCCAGCATTTT	CASSPAGFQPQHF
TRBJ1-5	.	TRBV12-5	.	TGTGCTAGTGGTTTGCAGGCTCAGCCCCAGCATTTT	CASGLQAQPQHF
TRBJ2-3	.	TRBV18	TRBD2	TGTGCCAGCTCACCCGGACTAGCGGGATCCACAGATACGCAGTATTTT	CASSPGLAGSTDTQYF
TRBJ1-2	.	TRBV19	.	TGTGCCAGTAGTAGAAGTCGGGACTATGGCTACACCTTC	CASSRSRDYGYTF
TRBJ2-5	once	TRBV19	.	TGTGCCAGTAGTATAGACCGAGAGCAGACCCAGTACTTC	CASSIDREQTQYF
TRBJ2-2	.	TRBV29-1	.	TGCAGCGTTAGGGGGGGGAACACCGGGGAGCTGTTTTTT	CSVRGGNTGELFF
TRBJ1-5	.	TRBV7-6	TRBD1	TGTGCCAGCAGCTTAGCAAGGGGGCCTGGCAATCAGCCCCAGCATTTT	CASSLARGPGNQPQHF
TRBJ2-7	.	TRBV6-1	TRBD1	TGTGCCAGCAGTGAAGCCGGGACAGGGAGGTACGAGCAGTACTTC	CASSEAGTGRYEQYF
TRBJ2-7	.	TRBV5-1	TRBD2	TGCGCCAGCAGGGCGGGACTAGCTAACTACGAGCAGTACTTC	CASRAGLANYEQYF
TRBJ2-1	once	TRBV7-7	TRBD1	TGTGCCAGCAGCTCTGGTCGGACAGGGAATGAGCAGTTCTTC	CASSSGRTGNEQFF
TRBJ2-2	.	TRBV11-2	.	TGTGCCAGCAGCCCCGCCGGGGAGCTGTTTTTT	CASSPAGELFF
TRBJ2-7	.	TRBV11-2	.	TGTGCCAGCAGCTTAGTAGGGGTTTGGAAAAACGAGCAGTACTTC	CASSLVGVWKNEQYF
TRBJ1-4	.	TRBV15	.	TGTGCCACCCTCCGACTCCGTGCAACTAATGAAAAACTGTTTTTT	CATLRLRATNEKLFF
TRBJ2-3	few	TRBV14	.	TGTGCCAGCAGCGTCCAGGTTGGGGATACGCAGTATTTT	CASSVQVGDTQYF
TRBJ2-7	.	TRBV5-5	.	TGTGCCAGCAGCTTTGGTGCAGGAAACTCCTACGAGCAGTACTTC	CASSFGAGNSYEQYF
TRBJ2-7	.	TRBV5-1	.	TGCGCCAGCAGCCTCCTCGTACTGCGAGGCAGCGGTCGTAGCCACGAGCAGTACTTC	CASSLLVLRGSGRSHEQYF
TRBJ2-2	.	TRBV11-2	TRBD2	TGTGCCAGCAGCCCGGGGACTAGCGGGATCAGGGACACCGGGGAGCTGTTTTTT	CASSPGTSGIRDTGELFF
TRBJ1-5	.	TRBV28	TRBD1	TGTGCCAGCGTGGGACAGGGGGTAGGTCAGCCCCAGCATTTT	CASVGQGVGQPQHF
TRBJ1-2	.	TRBV7-9	TRBD1	TGTGCCAGCAGCCAACAGGGGGGAGGCTATGGCTACACCTTC	CASSQQGGGYGYTF
TRBJ2-7	.	TRBV7-9	.	TGTTCCAGCAGCTTACTGTACGAGCAGTACTTC	CSSSLLYEQYF
TRBJ2-1	.	TRBV11-3	.	TGTGCCAGCAGCTCAGTGGGGGCGGGCCCCTACAATGAGCAGTTCTTC	CASSSVGAGPYNEQFF
TRBJ1-2	.	TRBV5-6	TRBD1	TGTGCCAGCAGCTTGGCCCAATTTGGACAGGGAAGCTATGGCTACACCTTC	CASSLAQFGQGSYGYTF
TRBJ2-4	.	TRBV6-6	TRBD2	TGTGCCAGCAGCCTGGGAGACAGACTAGCCAAAAACAGTCAGTACTTC	CASSLGDRLAKNSQYF
TRBJ2-5	.	TRBV30	.	TGTGCCTGGAGTGTGCGAGGGGGAGAGACCCAGTACTTC	CAWSVRGGETQYF
TRBJ2-7	.	TRBV5-6	.	TGTGCCAGCAGCCCCAACGCAGGGGATGCCTACGAGCAGTACTTC	CASSPNAGDAYEQYF
TRBJ1-1	.	TRBV30	.	TGTGCCTGGAGCGTCAGATACACTGAAGCTTTCTTT	CAWSVRYTEAFF
TRBJ2-1	few	TRBV9	TRBD2	TGTGCCAGCAGCCCGAGAGCTAGCGGGGAGTACAATGAGCAGTTCTTC	CASSPRASGEYNEQFF
TRBJ2-7	.	TRBV10-1	TRBD2	TGCGCCAGCAGTGACCAACTAGCGGGAGGGTCCGAGCAGTACTTC	CASSDQLAGGSEQYF